The 14 T cell receptor beta chains reported below all come from one sample, sequenced in a study of immune cell composition in non-small cell lung cancer. Normal lung was sampled as far from the tumour as possible, at least 3 cm. The data were produced by immunoSEQ multiplex PCR, yet TCRdb's version contains in-frame clones alone and is incomplete. The repertoire includes 1,500 to 2,000 clones, 70% of them detected once, and more than 15% sits in the top ten. The source material was non-adjacent lung tissue. All receptors come from a human donor with non-small cell lung cancer.

The chain combines TRBV5-4 with TRBJ2-2, with 9 positions matching TRBD1. CDR3 size: 15 residues. Germline CDR1 and CDR2: SGHNT and YYREEE (reference sequence). The V segment lost 3 bases and the J segment 1 base; nucleotides outside the gene matches: 1. The CDR3 reads CASSWGQGNTGELFF. The DNA of the CDR3 is TGTGCCAGCAGCTGGGGACAGGGGAACACCGGGGAGCTGTTTTTT.

V gene TRBV6-6 combines with J gene TRBJ1-5, with D unclear. Germline V gene lookup returns CDR1 MNHNY and CDR2 SVGAGI (reference sequence). V was clipped by 6 bases and J by 2 bases, with 14 bases between them. This CDR3 is built from 15 residues. In DNA, the CDR3 is TGTGCCAGCAGACAGAACCCGATGGGCAATCAGCCCCAGCATTTT. Amino acid sequence: CASRQNPMGNQPQHF.

This rearrangement joins TRBV28 to TRBJ2-1; D is ambiguous. V shed 6 bases and J shed 9 bases, with 15 bases lying between them. This CDR3 spans 13 amino acids. CDR1 is MDHEN, CDR2 SYDVKM, per germline. DNA for the CDR3: TGTGCCAGCAGGTCCCCCGCAGGTGCTGAGCAGTTCTTC. Encoded protein: CASRSPAGAEQFF.

The chain is built from TRBV28 and TRBJ1-1; 7 bases align to TRBD1. The CDR3 sequence is 15 residues long. Germline V CDR1 and CDR2: MDHEN, SYDVKM. Trimming took 3 bases from V and 6 from J; bases not matched to a gene: 10. The CDR3 DNA reads TGTGCCAGCAGTTTTGCCAGGGACAGTCGAGCTGAAGCTTTCTTT. It yields the protein CASSFARDSRAEAFF.

The CDR3 protein is CASRQDSGGKTQYF. The CDR3 nucleotides are TGTGCCAGCAGGCAGGACTCGGGGGGTAAGACCCAGTACTTC. The chain joins TRBV7-9 to TRBJ2-5, with 7 bases that match TRBD2. The CDR3 contains 14 residues. Per germline, CDR1 SEHNR and CDR2 FQNEAQ (reference sequence). Trimming removed 6 bases from V and 6 bases from J; junction bases left unmatched: 10.

CDR3 sequence: CASSYAGSPYEQYF. CDR3 sequence (DNA): TGTGCCAGCTCCTATGCGGGGTCCCCCTACGAGCAGTACTTC. This chain connects TRBV6-6 to TRBJ2-7; tentative D call: TRBD2 (6 bases). The V and J ends lost 8 bases and 2 bases respectively, with 16 bases between them. This CDR3 spans 14 amino acids. Per germline, CDR1 MNHNY and CDR2 SVGAGI (reference sequence).

The rearrangement links TRBV12-5 to TRBJ2-1; the match to TRBD1 covers 7 bases. The trim removed 7 bases at V and 3 bases at J, leaving 6 bases unmatched. The CDR3 is 14 amino acids. Per germline, CDR1 LGHNT and CDR2 FRNRAP. The CDR3 sequence is CASAPDRDYNEQFF. The CDR3 DNA sequence: TGTGCTAGTGCTCCCGACAGGGACTACAATGAGCAGTTCTTC. Drawing the rest from reference TRBV12-5 and TRBJ2-1, the complete variable domain is DARVTQTPRHKVTEMGQEVTMRCQPILGHNTVFWYRQTMMQGLELLAYFRNRAPLDDSGMPKDRFSAEMPDATLATLKIQPSEPRDSAVYFCASAPDRDYNEQFFGPGTRLTVL.

V and J are TRBV5-1 and TRBJ2-3, with 9 bases identical to TRBD1. In germline, CDR1 is SGHRS, CDR2 YFSETQ. Germline trimming cut 4 bases from V and 3 bases from J; bases unmatched to any gene: 12. The CDR3 is 17 amino acids. The CDR3 here is CASSDVLGQGRTDTQYF. As DNA, the CDR3 is TGCGCCAGCAGCGACGTGCTGGGACAGGGAAGGACAGATACGCAGTATTTT.

This clone has only one observation. This chain joins TRBV28 and TRBJ2-7; TRBD2 aligns across 7 bases. Germline-derived CDR1 and CDR2 are MDHEN and SYDVKM. The CDR3 sequence is 15 residues long. V shed 5 bases and J 7 bases; nucleotides not matched to a gene: 14. In nucleotides, the CDR3 is TGTGCCAGCAGTGGTTTGGAGGGCGGGGGAACGGAGCAGTACTTC. This gives the protein CASSGLEGGGTEQYF. Full variable domain (outside the CDR3, taken from reference TRBV28 and TRBJ2-7): DVKVTQSSRYLVKRTGEKVFLECVQDMDHENMFWYRQDPGLGLRLIYFSYDVKMKEKGDIPEGYSVSREKKERFSLILESASTNQTSMYLCASSGLEGGGTEQYFGPGTRLTVT.

This chain uses TRBV6-1 with TRBJ2-7, with 11 nucleotides matching TRBD1. Germline V lookup: CDR1 MNHNS, CDR2 SASEGT. The CDR3 spans 15 residues. The J segment lost 6 bases and the V segment lost 4 bases, leaving 8 bases of the junction unmatched. The CDR3, as DNA: TGTGCCAGCAGTGGAACTGGACAGGGGGCGAGCGAGCAGTACTTC. The encoded protein is CASSGTGQGASEQYF.

This clone was recorded once. Relative to the germline gene, one junction end is altered; a read error may explain this. V is TRBV6-5 and J is TRBJ2-1; the match to TRBD1 covers 8 bases. Germline V gives CDR1 MNHEY, CDR2 SVGAGI. The length of the CDR3 is 12 residues. CDR3 residues: CASSETGQGGIF. As DNA, the CDR3 is TGTGCCAGCAGCGAGACTGGACAGGGAGGTATCTTC.

The V call is TRBV6-5, the J call TRBJ1-1, with D possibly being TRBD1 (5 bases). V lost 0 bases and J 4 bases, leaving 6 bases between the germline ends. There are 13 residues in the CDR3. Germline V lookup: CDR1 MNHEY, CDR2 SVGAGI. Here the CDR3 reads CASSYSGGTEAFF. Written as DNA, the CDR3 is TGTGCCAGCAGTTACTCGGGGGGCACTGAAGCTTTCTTT.

This chain uses TRBV5-1 with TRBJ1-1, with D tentatively TRBD1 (5 bases). The CDR3 contains 11 residues. Germline V gives CDR1 SGHRS, CDR2 YFSETQ. V was clipped by 6 bases and J by 7 bases, with 10 bases between them. CDR3 region: CASKEGLEAFF. The CDR3 nucleotides are TGCGCCAGCAAGGAGGGGCTTGAAGCTTTCTTT. Drawing the rest from reference TRBV5-1 and TRBJ1-1, the complete variable domain is KAGVTQTPRYLIKTRGQQVTLSCSPISGHRSVSWYQQTPGQGLQFLFEYFSETQRNKGNFPGRFSGRQFSNSRSEMNVSTLELGDSALYLCASKEGLEAFFGQGTRLTVV.

The gene calls are TRBV27 and TRBJ2-7; TRBD1 matches at 8 bases. The J segment lost 6 bases and the V segment lost 6 bases, leaving 7 bases of the junction unmatched. The CDR3 covers 13 residues. Germline CDR1 reads MNHEY; CDR2 reads SMNVEV (reference sequence). The CDR3 DNA is TGTGCCAGCAGGGGGACAGGCAGGTCCGAGCAGTACTTC. It encodes CASRGTGRSEQYF.